Each of the 10 T cell receptor beta chains below was sequenced from the same sample in a study of shared clonotypes between healthy human individuals. Measured with immunoSEQ multiplex PCR; TCRdb has only the in-frame clones, and not every one. The table lists about 1.5 million clones, around 98% of them singletons, with around 0.47% in the top ten. The sequencing input was naive CD4+ T cells sorted from blood. Subset in this sample: CD45RA+ positively selected. The origin of the receptors is a man aged 25 to 45 in good health.

This sequence joins TRBV18 and TRBJ2-3; 11 bases are shared with TRBD2. CDR1 KGHSH and CDR2 LQKENI come from the germline V gene. V lost 3 bases and J lost 4; bases outside the gene matches: 6. CDR3 length: 16 residues. CDR3 sequence reads: CASSPLLAGAADTQYF. CDR3 DNA: TGTGCCAGCTCACCGCTACTAGCGGGAGCTGCAGATACGCAGTATTTT.

V and J are TRBV19 and TRBJ2-1; 10 nucleotides agree with TRBD2. The CDR3 is 18 residues long. J lost 4 bases, V lost 3 bases, and 12 bases had no gene match. The germline V gene encodes CDR1 LNHDA and CDR2 SQIVND (reference sequence). CDR3 residues: CASSMGFTGTSEYNEQFF. CDR3 DNA: TGTGCCAGTAGTATGGGGTTTACCGGGACTAGCGAATACAATGAGCAGTTCTTC.

The J gene is TRBJ1-3, the V gene TRBV7-6; maybe TRBD1 (5 bases). Germline-derived CDR1 and CDR2 are SGHVS and FNYEAQ. This CDR3 spans 16 amino acids. Trimming left V 3 bases short and J 1 base short, with 13 bases between. The CDR3 nucleotides read TGTGCCAGCAGCTTGGGGCCTATCGGGTCTGGAAACACCATATATTTT. It is translated as CASSLGPIGSGNTIYF.

The rearrangement joins TRBV7-9 to TRBJ2-5, with 12 bases identical to TRBD2. This CDR3 spans 15 amino acids. Germline loops: CDR1 SEHNR, CDR2 FQNEAQ (reference sequence). The junction had 6 bases not matched to a gene; V was cut back by 5 bases and J by 5 bases. CDR3 protein: CASSPSSGRAETQYF. The CDR3 region has the DNA TGTGCCAGCAGCCCTTCTAGCGGGAGGGCGGAGACCCAGTACTTC.

This clone was observed a single time. The chain joins TRBV5-5 to TRBJ1-2, with 7 bases fitting TRBD1. Unmatched junction bases numbered 6, after V lost 4 bases and J lost 12 bases. In germline, CDR1 is SGHKS, CDR2 YYEKEE (reference sequence). CDR3 size: 11 residues. This CDR3 reads CASSPTGVNTF. In nucleotides, the CDR3 is TGTGCCAGCAGCCCAACAGGGGTAAACACCTTC. Filled out from reference TRBV5-5 and TRBJ1-2, the complete variable domain reads DAGVTQSPTHLIKTRGQQVTLRCSPISGHKSVSWYQQVLGQGPQFIFQYYEKEERGRGNFPDRFSARQFPNYSSELNVNALLLGDSALYLCASSPTGVNTFGSGTRLTVV.

V is TRBV5-6 and J is TRBJ2-3; D is tentatively TRBD1 or TRBD2 (5 bases each). V was trimmed by 2 bases and J by 1 base, leaving 11 bases between them. The CDR3 covers 15 residues. Germline CDR1 and CDR2: SGHDT and YYEEEE. DNA for the CDR3: TGTGCCAGCAGCTTTTGGTCGGGACGCACAGATACGCAGTATTTT. Amino acid sequence: CASSFWSGRTDTQYF.

J is TRBJ1-2 and V is TRBV15, with D possibly matching TRBD1 (5 bases). The germline V and J ends were trimmed by 2 bases and 7 bases, with 20 bases remaining between them. CDR1 is LNHNV and CDR2 is YYDKDF in the germline V gene (reference sequence). This CDR3 comprises 16 residues. CDR3 sequence reads: CATSRKRGQPLSGYTF. The CDR3 region has the DNA TGTGCCACCAGCAGAAAAAGGGGCCAACCGCTCAGTGGCTACACCTTC.

V gene TRBV5-1 combines with J gene TRBJ2-1; 14 bases map to TRBD2. The ends lost 3 bases at V and 4 bases at J; junction bases unmatched: 6. CDR3 length: 17 residues. Per germline, CDR1 SGHRS and CDR2 YFSETQ. CDR3 loop: CASSWGLAGVLYNEQFF. In nucleotides, the CDR3 is TGCGCCAGCAGCTGGGGACTAGCGGGAGTGCTTTACAATGAGCAGTTCTTC.

Comments on this clone: Other DNA sequences in the sample encode the same CDR3. The genes are TRBV18 and TRBJ2-7; 10 bases fit TRBD2. Looked up from germline, CDR1 is KGHSH and CDR2 is LQKENI. Germline trimming cut 3 bases from V and 4 bases from J; bases unmatched to any gene: 6. This CDR3 region has 15 residues. The DNA for the CDR3 is TGTGCCAGCTCACCGAGTCTAGCGGGAGCGTACGAGCAGTACTTC. It encodes CASSPSLAGAYEQYF.

As for this clone: One end of the junction is discordant with germline, which a read error may explain. The DNA of the CDR3 is TGTGCCAGCAGGTTAGCGAGGAGCTCCTACGAGCAGTACTTC. Encoded protein: CASRLARSSYEQYF. V usage is TRBV7-2 and J usage is TRBJ2-7, with a possible D match to TRBD2 (5 bases). The CDR3 has 14 residues. Germline assignment: CDR1 SGHTA and CDR2 FQGNSA.